The T cell receptor (beta chain) under discussion was sequenced for a study of cytomegalovirus exposure and HLA in healthy donors (dated by TCRdb to about 2017). Concerning the study at large: According to an earlier analysis of 450 to 650 of the donors, 150 million to 200 million T cells yielded roughly 100 million unique TCR beta sequences and 276 Gb of sequence data. Among about 370 genotyped donors of the cohort, an average of approximately 240,000 unique TCR beta nucleotide sequences was sequenced per donor, of which roughly 17% were non-productive. An early release that covered about 640 HLA-typed donors contained approximately 320 gigabases of sequencing data and 75 million to 100 million unique TCR sequences. Rather than drawing on any new phenotypic data, the later analysis identified candidate immune exposures from TCR beta sequences and the way those sequences occurred across donors. A handful of DR-DQ haplotypes were handled as single units for association and clustering because linkage in the cohort was strong. The study combined high-throughput TCR immunosequencing, statistical association of individual TCRs with disease status, and machine learning to predict cytomegalovirus infection status. The number of typed donors differed by locus: about 629-640 for A, B, C, DRB1 and DQB1; approximately 540 for DQA1; about 600 for DPA1; and 450 to 480 for DPB1. The study profiled the T cell repertoires of fewer than 850 subjects by immunosequencing and related them to cytomegalovirus serostatus. Donor age, sex, ethnicity and CMV serostatus were compiled alongside the repertoire data. Of the 300 to 450 genotyped donors, about 80% fell in the genetic ancestry cluster associated with self-reported Caucasian donors. A later genetic analysis took genome-wide SNP genotypes for 398 of the 666 donors and used that subset as a discovery cohort. An earlier analysis of fewer than 750 of the donors used high-throughput TCR beta sequencing to judge whether each TCR beta V gene segment behaved as functional or pseudogenic. HLA typing covered class I and class II loci at four-digit resolution. A later analysis re-examined previously published TCR beta repertoires from more than 600 donors and added high-resolution HLA genotyping to investigate patterns of TCR occurrence. The aim of the study was to test whether cataloging public T cell receptors could identify signatures of past pathogen exposure. Along with the roughly 700-subject first cohort, a separate validation cohort of 120 different subjects was used. Every discovery cohort repertoire had been produced on one sequencing platform. What the work shows at the level of the full study, not this receptor alone: The only immune exposure information available for the cohort was CMV serostatus. The earlier analysis of 587 of the donors excluded some 15 rarely observed V segments, including chromosome 9 orphons, because counts were too low. In a later analysis, most CMV-associated TCR beta chains were found to appear HLA-restricted, with HLA associations seemingly driven largely by CMV exposure. The sequencing pipeline was judged likely to have produced a cluster of highly shared sequence variants as a technical artifact. According to a later genetic analysis, donors in an Asian-associated ancestry cluster had fewer N-insertions in productive TCRs than the approximately 700-donor mean. HLA typing was unavailable for some donors at each locus, so association tests used only the typed subset. In a later analysis, HLA-associated TCR beta chains were found to be more clonally expanded and to have lower generation probabilities than equally common non-associated chains. A further reported finding was that TCR beta sequences accurately predicted the HLA-A and HLA-B alleles for most subjects in the first cohort. In the study, around 150 TCR beta chains were listed as associated with cytomegalovirus. Linkage disequilibrium might explain the correlated functional status among segregating V segments, but an unknown experimental factor could not be ruled out. In a later genetic analysis, a missense DCLRE1C variant was associated with V-gene and J-gene trimming of TCR beta chains, and the association was replicated in an independent cohort. The cohort was sequenced for TCR beta chains only, and without alpha or paired-chain data the features that could be detected were limited. The authors suggested that the approach could potentially be extended to other disease states and immunological phenotypes. In a later analysis, several top co-occurrence clusters were reported to appear linked to parvovirus B19, influenza, CMV and Epstein-Barr virus. In an earlier analysis of a few hundred of the donors, most TCR beta V segments were observed in productive rearrangements about 90% or about 30% of the time, broadly matching IMGT annotations. The presence/absence analyses assumed that sequencing depth was roughly uniform across donors, and that assumption may not be true. Some IMGT-functional V segments, including TRBV6-2 and TRBV6-3, could not be distinguished by the 87-base-pair reads and were therefore excluded. According to a later analysis, TCR association rates differed among HLA loci, with DRB1 alleles showing the most associated TCRs and HLA-C alleles showing the fewest. Three of the identified cytomegalovirus-associated TCR beta chains were confirmed in vitro to be specific for cytomegalovirus antigens. A later analysis associated around 16,000 TCR beta sequences with specific HLA alleles at a false discovery rate of 0.05. Across donors, most TCR sequences were observed very rarely, whereas some public TCRs were present in many individuals. In both the original and validation cohorts, the classifier was reported to diagnose cytomegalovirus status with high specificity and sensitivity. Assigning TCR associations to individual alleles was difficult when HLA alleles, especially DR and DQ, strongly co-occurred.

The CDR3 has 14 amino acids, counting the end cysteine and phenylalanine. CDR3 DNA is the only sequence kept; it has 42 bases, read in frame from the first base. Here V drops 5 bases and J drops 6 bases, and the junction holds 6 bases not matched to any gene. From the germline V gene (reference sequence), CDR1 is LNHDA and CDR2 is SQIVND. The cohort was made up of about 670 healthy bone marrow donors. Cohort members were all nominally healthy when sampled, although unrecorded immune exposures were likely present. The donor tested CMV seropositive, placing the donor among the 310 or so seropositive members of the cohort. A peripheral blood sample was collected from each donor, and TCR beta sequencing was performed on peripheral blood mononuclear cells. The Qiagen DNeasy Blood Extraction Kit was used to extract genomic DNA from the blood cell samples. With respect to this clone: The clone's antigen remains unknown. One base away there is no much larger clone; base qualities are not given.

The library was prepared using the immunoSEQ multiplex PCR assay. For the multiplex PCR, a mixture combining 60 forward primers for TCR Vbeta segments and 13 reverse primers for TCR Jbeta segments was used. Amplification of the CDR3 region of rearranged TCR beta genes was performed with a multiplex PCR assay on genomic DNA. On the Illumina HiSeq System, the amplified TCR beta libraries were sequenced as 87-base-pair reads. The published analysis was carried out like this. In a later analysis, tens of millions of unique TCR beta chains were counted across the approximately 640 repertoires, and roughly 11 million of these chains were shared by at least two donors. Raw reads were error-corrected and collapsed into unique sequences with a nearest-neighbor algorithm that merged closely related sequences to remove PCR and sequencing errors. CDR3 sequences were aligned to IMGT reference sequences to assign V, D and J gene segments. For a sequence to be retained, a match of at least six nucleotides to both a V gene segment and a J gene segment was required. A rearrangement was called productive if the CDR3 had no stop codons and remained in frame with V and J, and every other rearrangement was called non-productive. Following IMGT convention, CDR3 was defined as the stretch from the second conserved V-encoded cysteine to the conserved J-encoded phenylalanine. In an earlier analysis of around 640 of the donors, sequences lacking an unambiguous match to a single V gene segment were excluded. In an earlier analysis of approximately 500 of the donors, a V segment was called functional when productive rearrangements were above 56.7%, and segregating when the standard deviation between donors exceeded 5%. To diagnose cytomegalovirus status from the catalog of TCR beta chain sequences, a statistical classification framework was built. A later analysis assigned V and J genes by comparing TCR nucleotide sequences with IMGT/GENE-DB human TR gene sequences. The TCRdist pipeline was used in a later analysis to assign CDR3 sequences and most-parsimonious VDJ recombination scenarios. In a later analysis, each TCR beta chain was defined by its CDR3 amino acid sequence together with its V-gene family, and reads lacking a unique V-gene family were excluded. A later analysis removed 450 to 600 highly shared, low-generation-probability nucleotide sequences to deal with suspected cross-contamination and a sequencing artifact. A later analysis calculated a clonal expansion index for each public chain from normalized within-repertoire ranks of inferred template counts. A later analysis computed generation probabilities with a VDJ recombination model fitted to out-of-frame rearrangements, and checked the results against IGoR. In a later analysis, TCR-TCR, TCR-HLA and TCR-CMV co-occurrence was scored with hypergeometric tests, and a repertoire-size bias correction was applied to TCR pairs. In a later analysis, false discovery rates were estimated by permuting HLA or CMV assignments 20 times. In a later analysis, co-occurring TCRs were grouped using DBSCAN, and TCRdist sequence similarity was added for clustering within HLA-allele-positive subsets. Repertoires with fewer than 30,000 or more than 120,000 public chains, plus five repertoires with anomalous nucleotide sharing, were excluded from co-occurrence clustering. TCRdb took over this immuneACCESS table, retaining in-frame rearrangements with V and J assigned. Such tables are incomplete; in checked studies, under half of the missing clones stem from an unresolved V gene, and the remainder is unexplained. V and J calls and clone size are those listed in that table; D and trimming were worked out from the DNA. The sample includes about 170,000 clones, with approximately 85% observed a single time. In total, the top ten clones hold around 5% of the sample.

The sequenced material came from PBMCs. The chain links TRBV19 with TRBJ1-4, with 7 bases in between that match TRBD1. The source is a girl between 5 and 17 years old in good health and CMV-seropositive. The CDR3 loop reads CASSYRGEDEKLFF. The sequenced DNA: TGTGCCAGTAGTTACAGGGGCGAGGATGAAAAACTGTTTTTT.